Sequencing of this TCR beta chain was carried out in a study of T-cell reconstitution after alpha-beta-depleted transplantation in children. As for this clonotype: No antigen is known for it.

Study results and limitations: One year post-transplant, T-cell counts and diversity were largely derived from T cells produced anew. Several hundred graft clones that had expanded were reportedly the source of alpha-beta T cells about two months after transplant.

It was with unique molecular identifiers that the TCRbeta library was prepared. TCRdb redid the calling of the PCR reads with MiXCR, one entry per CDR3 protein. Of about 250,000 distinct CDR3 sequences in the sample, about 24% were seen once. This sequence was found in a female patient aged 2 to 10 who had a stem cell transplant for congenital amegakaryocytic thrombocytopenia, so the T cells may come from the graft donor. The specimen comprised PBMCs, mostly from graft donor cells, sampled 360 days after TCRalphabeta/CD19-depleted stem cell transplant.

The CDR3 spells CASSLDGGNQPQHF. The CDR3 nucleotides are TGTGCCAGCAGTTTAGACGGAGGAAATCAGCCCCAGCATTTT. The J gene is TRBJ1-5, the V gene TRBV12-3 or TRBV12-4; D remains unclear. V was trimmed by 1 base and J by 4 bases, leaving 8 bases between them. This CDR3 has 14 amino acids.